The 27 T cell receptor beta chains presented below share a single source sample, sequenced in a study of T cells in Graves' hyperthyroidism and ophthalmopathy (dated by TCRdb to between 2018 and 2021). Library creation used multiplex PCR. The listed sequencing device is Illumina HiSeq 2000. Amplification of TCR beta CDR3 regions was carried out from RNA transcripts. For the first round of RT-PCR on the TCR CDR3, the HTBI primer set was used together with the Qiagen OneStep RT-PCR kit. TCRdb ran its own pipeline on the public reads, namely fastp trimming at Q25 and MiXCR clone calling, and kept in-frame beta chains. Under each unique CDR3 protein, matching rows form one entry showing the most common genes and DNA. This sample lists some 460,000 distinct CDR3 sequences; less than 20% were detected once. The leading ten clones occupy about 7.7% of the sample. The source material was blood. These receptors were taken from a young woman with Graves' hyperthyroidism.

This clonotype was counted many times. The chain recombines TRBV29-1 with TRBJ2-5; 12 bases map to TRBD2. Germline V lookup: CDR1 SQVTM, CDR2 ANQGSEA. V lost 4 bases and J lost 4; bases outside the gene matches: 10. There are 16 residues in the CDR3. DNA for the CDR3: TGCAGCGTTGTAGCACTAGCGGGGGGCGGGCGAGAGACCCAGTACTTC. Translated, it gives CSVVALAGGGRETQYF.

V gene TRBV7-2 combines with J gene TRBJ2-1; D is uncertain. CDR3 size: 13 residues. Germline lookup yields CDR1 SGHTA and CDR2 FQGNSA. V dropped 2 bases and J dropped 7 bases, with 9 bases sitting between them. The CDR3 nucleotides read TGTGCCAGCAGCTTACGGGTAGAGAATGAGCAGTTCTTC. It is translated as CASSLRVENEQFF.

There are many counts of this clonotype. The CDR3 sequence is CASSYVRGQMSYGYTF. CDR3 bases: TGTGCCAGCAGTTATGTGCGGGGACAGATGTCCTATGGCTACACCTTC. The rearrangement links TRBV6-2 or TRBV6-3 to TRBJ1-2; 7 bases map to TRBD1. V shed 3 bases and J 4 bases; nucleotides not matched to a gene: 11. CDR3 length equals 16 residues. The germline CDR1 and CDR2 sequences are MNHEY and SVGEGT.

This clonotype was recorded at least ten times. The chain links TRBV29-1 to TRBJ2-1; the match to TRBD1 covers 7 bases. The V segment lost 6 bases and the J segment 5 bases; nucleotides outside the gene matches: 13. Germline CDR1 is SQVTM and CDR2 is ANQGSEA. This CDR3 is 15 amino acids long. The CDR3 sequence: CSVPRGSGIDNEQFF. Written as DNA, the CDR3 is TGCAGCGTCCCCAGGGGGAGCGGTATCGACAATGAGCAGTTCTTC.

This clonotype was counted ten times or more. The V call is TRBV2, the J call TRBJ1-2; 7 bases agree with TRBD1. The CDR3 contains 12 residues. The V and J ends lost 7 bases and 2 bases, in that order; junction bases with no gene match: 1. Germline CDR1 is SNHLY and CDR2 is FYNNEI. The CDR3 nucleotides are TGTGCCAGCAAGACAGGGAACTATGGCTACACCTTC. Its translation: CASKTGNYGYTF.

The table lists this clonotype with a count of one. The rearrangement uses TRBV12-3 or TRBV12-4 and TRBJ2-1, with 10 bases aligning to TRBD2. The J segment lost 9 bases and the V segment lost 2 bases, leaving 4 bases of the junction unmatched. CDR3 length equals 14 residues. In nucleotides, the CDR3 is TGTGCCAGCAGTTTAAGGCTAGCGGGAGCTGAGCAGTTCTTC. Translated, it gives CASSLRLAGAEQFF.

This sequence joins TRBV6-1 and TRBJ1-2, with TRBD1 identical over 8 bases. In germline, CDR1 is MNHNS, CDR2 SASEGT. This CDR3 comprises 13 residues. V lost 5 bases, J lost 5 bases, and 4 bases stayed unmatched. The CDR3: CASSQTGEYGYTF. CDR3 DNA sequence: TGTGCCAGCAGTCAGACAGGGGAGTATGGCTACACCTTC.

This clonotype appeared many times. The V call is TRBV30, the J call TRBJ2-1; the D is unclear. The CDR3 length is 11 residues. Trimming left V 4 bases short and J 9 bases short, with 10 bases between. Looked up from germline, CDR1 is GTSNPN and CDR2 is SVGIG (reference sequence). In DNA, the CDR3 is TGTGCCTGGAAATATAGCTCTGAGCAGTTCTTC. Protein sequence: CAWKYSSEQFF. The full variable domain, rest sourced from reference TRBV30 and TRBJ2-1, is SQTIHQWPATLVQPVGSPLSLECTVEGTSNPNLYWYRQAAGRGLQLLFYSVGIGQISSEVPQNLSASRPQDRQFILSSKKLLLSDSGFYLCAWKYSSEQFFGPGTRLTVL.

In this sample, this clonotype turned up many times. The chain combines TRBV6-1 with TRBJ2-1; 7 bases are a match to TRBD1. The CDR3 has 16 residues. J lost 1 base, V lost 5 bases, and 8 bases had no gene match. CDR1 and CDR2 from the germline V gene are MNHNS and SASEGT. The CDR3 region has the DNA TGTGCCAGCAGTCGTCCGGGACAGTTATCCTACAATGAGCAGTTCTTC. Its protein product is CASSRPGQLSYNEQFF.

V is TRBV5-6 and J is TRBJ1-2; no clear D. This CDR3 contains 15 residues. CDR1 is SGHDT and CDR2 is YYEEEE in the germline V gene. Trimming took 4 bases from V and 3 from J, leaving 16 bases between them. In DNA form, the CDR3 reads TGTGCCAGCAGCCCAGGTGGAGGGAGATACTATGGCTACACCTTC. This sequence encodes CASSPGGGRYYGYTF. Together with reference TRBV5-6 and TRBJ1-2, the CDR3 gives the full variable domain: DAGVTQSPTHLIKTRGQQVTLRCSPKSGHDTVSWYQQALGQGPQFIFQYYEEEERQRGNFPDRFSGHQFPNYSSELNVNALLLGDSALYLCASSPGGGRYYGYTFGSGTRLTVV.

A word on this clonotype: A read error may explain this, as a much larger clone is one base away. V gene TRBV7-2 combines with J gene TRBJ2-5; 8 bases fit TRBD2. CDR1 and CDR2 from the germline V gene are SGHTA and FQGNSA. CDR3 length: 15 residues. The CDR3 sequence is CVSSLAGLPTRAQYF. For the CDR3, the DNA is TGTGTCAGCAGCTTAGCGGGACTACCAACAAGGGCCCAGTACTTC.

This clonotype was picked up a small number of times. This chain joins TRBV5-5 and TRBJ2-2; a weak D match, TRBD2 (5 bases). Trimming shortened V by 4 bases and J by 3 bases, and 13 bases separated the two germline ends. Germline-derived CDR1 and CDR2 are SGHKS and YYEKEE (reference sequence). CDR3 size: 15 residues. CDR3 in DNA: TGTGCCAGCAGCCCGAGAGGTAGCGACACCGGGGAGCTGTTTTTT. Amino acids: CASSPRGSDTGELFF. The variable domain in full, completed from reference TRBV5-5 and TRBJ2-2, reads DAGVTQSPTHLIKTRGQQVTLRCSPISGHKSVSWYQQVLGQGPQFIFQYYEKEERGRGNFPDRFSARQFPNYSSELNVNALLLGDSALYLCASSPRGSDTGELFFGEGSRLTVL.

This clonotype was detected many times. V and J are TRBV18 and TRBJ1-1, with 8 bases that match TRBD1. Germline assignment: CDR1 KGHSH and CDR2 LQKENI. The CDR3 has 13 residues. V shed 6 bases and J 7 bases; nucleotides not matched to a gene: 7. CDR3 region: CASSLGQDNEAFF. The CDR3 nucleotides are TGTGCCAGCTCCCTGGGACAGGATAATGAAGCTTTCTTT. Drawing the rest from reference TRBV18 and TRBJ1-1, the complete variable domain is NAGVMQNPRHLVRRRGQEARLRCSPMKGHSHVYWYRQLPEEGLKFMVYLQKENIIDESGMPKERFSAEFPKEGPSILRIQQVVRGDSAAYFCASSLGQDNEAFFGQGTRLTVV.

Concerning this clonotype itself: A junction end diverges from the germline sequence, so it may reflect a read error. The chain couples TRBV27 to TRBJ1-4; 8 nucleotides line up with TRBD1. CDR3 length: 16 residues. The germline gives CDR1 MNHEY, CDR2 SMNVEV (reference sequence). The CDR3 sequence is CASSQQGGPLNEKLLF. The CDR3 DNA reads TGTGCCAGCAGCCAACAGGGGGGGCCACTTAATGAAAAACTGCTTTTT.

The V gene is TRBV20-1, the J gene TRBJ2-1; 8 bases fit TRBD1. Trimming at V came to 2 bases and at J to 0 bases, leaving 3 bases not matched to a gene. The germline CDR1 and CDR2 sequences are DFQATT and SNEGSKA (reference sequence). The CDR3 is made up of 15 amino acids. CDR3 nucleotide sequence: TGCAGTGCTAGACCCGGGACAGGCTCCTACAATGAGCAGTTCTTC. Translated, it gives CSARPGTGSYNEQFF.

The table lists this clonotype with many counts. The chain has TRBV18 and TRBJ2-7; D is perhaps TRBD1 or TRBD2 (5 bases each). Trimming cost V 1 base and J 2 bases, with 12 bases left between them. Germline CDR1 reads KGHSH; CDR2 reads LQKENI. This CDR3 has 15 residues. The CDR3 coding sequence is TGTGCCAGCTCACCACGGGACGGTGGAACCTACGAGCAGTACTTC. Translated: CASSPRDGGTYEQYF.

This clonotype has a count of ten or more. This chain connects TRBV7-8 to TRBJ1-2; no firm D call. With 4 bases removed from V and 6 bases from J, the gap between germline ends came to 24 bases. The germline V gene has CDR1 SGHVS and CDR2 FQNEAQ. The CDR3 length is 17 residues. This CDR3 reads CASSSYRVGYRLNGYTF. CDR3 coding DNA: TGTGCCAGCAGCTCATATCGGGTGGGGTACCGCCTAAATGGCTACACCTTC.

This chain links TRBV27 with TRBJ2-2; D gene unclear. Germline assignment: CDR1 MNHEY and CDR2 SMNVEV (reference sequence). Trimming left V 3 bases short and J 7 bases short, with 15 bases between. The CDR3 is made up of 15 amino acids. CDR3 residues: CASSFSASMFGELFF. CDR3 bases: TGTGCCAGCAGTTTCTCGGCCTCGATGTTCGGGGAGCTGTTTTTT.

At least ten counts were recorded for this clonotype. This rearrangement joins TRBV7-9 to TRBJ1-2; D is possibly TRBD1 (6 bases). The CDR3 consists of 12 residues. Trimming removed 5 bases from V and 7 bases from J, with 11 bases in between. Germline CDR1 is SEHNR and CDR2 is FQNEAQ (reference sequence). CDR3 residues: CASSDRSAGYTF. The CDR3 nucleotides read TGTGCCAGCAGCGACAGGTCTGCTGGCTACACCTTC.

At least ten counts were recorded for this clonotype. The genes are TRBV27 and TRBJ2-3; either TRBD1 or TRBD2 may supply D (6 bases each). CDR1 MNHEY and CDR2 SMNVEV come from the germline V gene (reference sequence). The CDR3 totals 13 residues. V was cut by 3 bases and J by 8 bases, with 12 bases left in between. CDR3 bases: TGTGCCAGCAGTTTCACACGGGGGCCTACGCAGTATTTT. Amino acids: CASSFTRGPTQYF.

The rearrangement links TRBV12-3 or TRBV12-4 to TRBJ2-7; 7 bases are shared with TRBD2. The length of the CDR3 is 15 residues. After removal of 5 bases from V and 5 bases from J, the junction contained 12 bases not matched to a gene. The CDR3 nucleotides are TGTGCCAGCAGTGTCGTACCGGGAGGCTGGGACGAGCAGTACTTC. Its translation is CASSVVPGGWDEQYF.

V and J are TRBV20-1 and TRBJ2-3; 10 bases align to TRBD2. The CDR3 spans 14 residues. Germline-derived CDR1 and CDR2 are DFQATT and SNEGSKA (reference sequence). Trimming cost V 2 bases and J 5 bases; bases outside gene matches: 4. CDR3 in DNA: TGCAGTGCTAGACTAGCGGGGGAGGGAGATACGCAGTATTTT. It translates to CSARLAGEGDTQYF.

This clonotype showed up many times. This chain joins TRBV19 and TRBJ2-5, with D maybe TRBD2 (5 bases). The CDR3 is 13 residues long. The V and J ends lost 8 bases and 5 bases respectively, with 15 bases between them. CDR1 is LNHDA and CDR2 is SQIVND in the germline V gene (reference sequence). Written as DNA, the CDR3 is TGTGCCAGTGCCCCGGCCGGGAAGGAGACCCAGTACTTC. Its protein product is CASAPAGKETQYF. Using reference TRBV19 and TRBJ2-5 for the parts outside the CDR3, the full variable domain is DGGITQSPKYLFRKEGQNVTLSCEQNLNHDAMYWYRQDPGQGLRLIYYSQIVNDFQKGDIAEGYSVSREKKESFPLTVTSAQKNPTAFYLCASAPAGKETQYFGPGTRLLVL.

This clonotype was picked up a small number of times. V is TRBV20-1 and J is TRBJ2-7, with 7 bases identical to TRBD1. Germline assignment: CDR1 DFQATT and CDR2 SNEGSKA (reference sequence). After removal of 6 bases from V and 6 bases from J, the junction contained 11 bases not matched to a gene. CDR3 size: 13 residues. This CDR3 is CSAATGMPLEQYF. The CDR3 DNA is TGCAGTGCCGCGACAGGGATGCCCCTCGAGCAGTACTTC.

In its sample, this clonotype was seen many times. The CDR3 DNA sequence: TGCAGTGCGACTATAGCGGGGGGGCTCAATGAGCAGTTCTTC. Protein sequence: CSATIAGGLNEQFF. The chain recombines TRBV20-1 with TRBJ2-1, with 11 bases fitting TRBD2. From germline, CDR1 is DFQATT and CDR2 SNEGSKA (reference sequence). CDR3 length: 14 residues. Losses at the gene ends were 6 bases for V and 6 bases for J; bases not matched to a gene: 7.

The V and J genes are TRBV10-3 and TRBJ2-5, with TRBD2 matching 10 bases. V was clipped by 2 bases and J by 4 bases; unmatched bases: 10. The CDR3 is 17 residues long. CDR1 and CDR2 from the germline V gene are ENHRY and SYGVKD. The CDR3 protein is CAISEPSGRGGGETQYF. CDR3 DNA sequence: TGTGCCATCAGTGAGCCTAGCGGGAGAGGTGGGGGAGAGACCCAGTACTTC.

This clonotype was found many times. The rearrangement links TRBV11-3 to TRBJ1-6; a possible D gene is TRBD1 (5 bases). Germline loops: CDR1 SGHNT, CDR2 YENEEA. Trimming removed 6 bases at V and 9 bases at J, with 15 bases between. The CDR3 loop spans 14 amino acids. The CDR3 DNA is TGTGCCAGCAGTCGGCAGGGTGGAATTTCACCCCTCCACTTT. It is translated as CASSRQGGISPLHF.